This T cell receptor beta chain was captured by sequencing in a study of blood T cell repertoires in COVID-19 (dated by TCRdb to 2020 to 2022). Study-wide context: Samples covering the acute and convalescent phases of COVID-19 were provided by collaborators in the United States, Italy and Spain. Nearly every sample came with metadata listing a de-identified subject ID, COVID-19 status, age in years and sex. The repertoires were released in a freely available public database intended as a resource for research on the immune response to SARS-CoV-2. Where available, HLA class I and class II types were obtained from metadata supplied by the sample provider rather than from assay-based typing. The samples were drawn from two sources: the first 160 participants of the ongoing ImmuneRACE study, and 1,200 or so subjects contributed by 6 global collaborators. The material from the prospective study consisted of cDNA or gDNA derived from T cells, B-cell-depleted T cells, or PBMCs. The dataset comprised deeply sampled blood TCRbeta repertoires from subjects exposed to, actively infected with, or recovered from COVID-19. Overall study results and their limits: Clinical and demographic metadata were provided uncurated, with the amount varying by source and participant.

Details on this clone: There is no known antigen for this receptor. No base quality information exists; no much larger clone differs at one position.

Participants in the prospective study were enrolled through a virtual design, were aged about 18 to 100 years, and lived in 24 United States geographic areas. In the prospective study, participants were assigned to cohorts based on the clinical history participants reported in a screening survey and a study questionnaire. Recovered participants in ImmuneRACE Cohort 3 were defined by two consecutive negative NP/OP PCR tests, clearance by a healthcare professional, or resolution of symptoms. Each participant in the prospective study had whole blood, serum and a nasopharyngeal or oropharyngeal swab collected by mobile phlebotomists. Prospective study participants could optionally give additional blood draws and questionnaires over an approximately two-month period. Before DNA extraction, blood samples from the prospective study were shipped at room temperature or frozen. TCRbeta CDR3 regions were amplified from genomic DNA using the immunoSEQ Assay, a bias-controlled multiplex PCR. The authors processed their data as follows. Within the assay, amplification of reference gene primers was used to estimate how many nucleated cells each sample contained. To quantify the absolute abundance of each unique TCRbeta CDR3 rearrangement, sequence reads were collapsed and filtered. For each sample, productive Simpson clonality was calculated as the square root of Simpson's diversity index across productive rearrangements. The clones in this table, taken by TCRdb from immuneACCESS, are in-frame only. Not every clone is retained; where verified, under half of the shortfall comes from an unresolved V gene, and the cause of the rest is unknown. V and J calls and clone size are those listed in that table; D and trimming were worked out from the DNA. This sample has around 250,000 clones in its table, and around 89% of those were observed once. The ten largest clonotypes hold approximately 4.1% of the sample.

The sequence was collected from a woman aged 25 to 39 who had recovered from COVID-19. Material: PBMCs or T cells enriched from blood (not recorded which).

The sequence in DNA is TGTGCCAGCAGCGTAGAGGGGGCGGGAGGGCGAATCAATGAGCAGTTCTTC. Translated, this gives CASSVEGAGGRINEQFF. The chain was built from TRBV9 and TRBJ2-1; TRBD2 lines up with 9 middle nucleotides. For this chain, trimming is 0 bases at the V end and 6 bases at the J end, and the number of junction bases without a gene match is 10. The CDR3 covers 17 residues, taking in both the cysteine and the phenylalanine. The read is trimmed to its CDR3 DNA, 51 bases read in frame from base 1. Taken from the germline V gene, the CDR1 and CDR2 loops are SGDLS and YYNGEE.